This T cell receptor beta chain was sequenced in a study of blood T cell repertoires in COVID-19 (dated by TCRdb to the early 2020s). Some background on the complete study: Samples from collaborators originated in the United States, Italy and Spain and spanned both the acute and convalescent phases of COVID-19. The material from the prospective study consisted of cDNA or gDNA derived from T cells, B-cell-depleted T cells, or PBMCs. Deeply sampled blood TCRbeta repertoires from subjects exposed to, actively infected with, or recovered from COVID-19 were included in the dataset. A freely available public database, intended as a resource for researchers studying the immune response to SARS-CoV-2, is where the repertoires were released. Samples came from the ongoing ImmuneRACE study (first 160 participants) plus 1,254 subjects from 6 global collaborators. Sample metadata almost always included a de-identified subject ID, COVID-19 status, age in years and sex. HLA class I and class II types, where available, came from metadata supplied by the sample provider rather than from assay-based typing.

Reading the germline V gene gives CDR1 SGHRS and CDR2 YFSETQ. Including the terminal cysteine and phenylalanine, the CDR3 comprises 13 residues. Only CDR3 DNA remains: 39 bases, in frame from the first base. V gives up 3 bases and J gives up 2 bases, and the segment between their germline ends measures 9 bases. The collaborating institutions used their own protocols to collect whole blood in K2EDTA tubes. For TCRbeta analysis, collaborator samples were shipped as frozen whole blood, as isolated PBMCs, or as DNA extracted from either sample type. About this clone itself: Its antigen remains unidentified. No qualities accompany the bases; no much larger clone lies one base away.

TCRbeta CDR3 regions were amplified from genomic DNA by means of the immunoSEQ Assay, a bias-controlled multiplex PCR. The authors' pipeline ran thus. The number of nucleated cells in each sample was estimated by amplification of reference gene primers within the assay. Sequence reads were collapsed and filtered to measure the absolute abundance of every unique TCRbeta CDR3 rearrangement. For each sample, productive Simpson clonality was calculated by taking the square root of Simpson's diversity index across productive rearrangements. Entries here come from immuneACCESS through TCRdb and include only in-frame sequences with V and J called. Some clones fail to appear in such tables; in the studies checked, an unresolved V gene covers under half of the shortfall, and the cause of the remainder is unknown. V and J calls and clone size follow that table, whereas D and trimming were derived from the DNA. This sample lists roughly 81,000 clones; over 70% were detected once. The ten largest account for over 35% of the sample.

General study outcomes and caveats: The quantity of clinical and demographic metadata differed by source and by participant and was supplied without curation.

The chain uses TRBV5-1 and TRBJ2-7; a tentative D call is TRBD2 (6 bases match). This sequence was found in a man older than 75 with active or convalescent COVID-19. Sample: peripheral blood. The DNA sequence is TGCGCCAGCAGCTCGGAGGGACCCTACGAGCAGTACTTC. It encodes CASSSEGPYEQYF.